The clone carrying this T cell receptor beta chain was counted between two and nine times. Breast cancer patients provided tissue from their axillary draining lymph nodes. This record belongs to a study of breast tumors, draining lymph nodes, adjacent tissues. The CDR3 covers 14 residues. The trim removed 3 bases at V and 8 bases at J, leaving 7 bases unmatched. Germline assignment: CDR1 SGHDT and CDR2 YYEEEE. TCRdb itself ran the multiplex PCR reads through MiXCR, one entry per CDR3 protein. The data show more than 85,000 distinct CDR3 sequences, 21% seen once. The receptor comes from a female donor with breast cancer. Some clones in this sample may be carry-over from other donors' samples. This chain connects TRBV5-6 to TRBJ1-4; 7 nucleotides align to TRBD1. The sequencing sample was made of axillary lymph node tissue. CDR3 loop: CASSSDRTSEKLFF. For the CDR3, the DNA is TGTGCCAGCAGCTCGGACAGGACATCCGAAAAACTGTTTTTT.